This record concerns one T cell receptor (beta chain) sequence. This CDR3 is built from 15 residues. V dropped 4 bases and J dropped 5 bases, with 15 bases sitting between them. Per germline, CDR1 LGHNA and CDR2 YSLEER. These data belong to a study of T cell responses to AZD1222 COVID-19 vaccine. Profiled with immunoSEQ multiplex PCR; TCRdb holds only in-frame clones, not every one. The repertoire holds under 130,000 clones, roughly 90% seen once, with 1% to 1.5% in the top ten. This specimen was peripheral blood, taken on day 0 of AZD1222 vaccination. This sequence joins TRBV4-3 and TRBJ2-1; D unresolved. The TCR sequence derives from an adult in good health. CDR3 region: CASSPAVSKHNEQFF. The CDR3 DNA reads TGCGCCAGCAGCCCGGCTGTCAGCAAGCACAATGAGCAGTTCTTC.